This T cell receptor beta chain was found in a study of read filtering for tumor transcriptome and immune sequencing. Across the whole study: R-ISS stage counts were about 8 for I, approximately 16 for II, 6 or 7 for III.

This clonotype was detected many times. The antigen is unknown. Study results and caveats: This fraction held mixed bone marrow immune cells after CD138-negative sorting.

The library was built from about 0.4 ug RNA with molecular barcoded adaptors for alpha/delta and beta/gamma chains. TCRdb recomputed calls from the reads with MiXCR, one row per CDR3 protein. This table holds roughly 68,000 distinct CDR3 sequences, about 15% found once. V shed 1 base and J 2 bases; nucleotides not matched to a gene: 9. Germline V gene sequence: CDR1 SGDLS, CDR2 YYNGEE. This CDR3 region has 17 residues. The sample comprised a population of CD138-negative cells sorted from bone marrow. The sequence was collected from a donor at least 40 years old with multiple myeloma. The chain couples TRBV9 to TRBJ2-3; 8 bases fit TRBD2. As DNA, the CDR3 is TGTGCCAGCAGCGTACGGGAGGGCCTGGGCGTCACAGATACGCAGTATTTT. Translation gives CASSVREGLGVTDTQYF.